In its sample, the clone carrying this T cell receptor (beta chain) was seen many times. Antigen: not known. This beta chain turned up in a library designed for alpha chains; as an off-target read, its abundance says little. This CDR3 is built from 13 residues. Germline V CDR1 and CDR2: DFQATT, SNEGSKA (reference sequence). Trimming stripped 4 bases from V and 3 bases from J, with 13 bases between. The data were taken from a study of spatial heterogeneity in lung cancer. Findings and limits, study-wide: In tumors, expanded intratumoral alpha and beta TCR counts tracked mutation counts.

TCRdb redid the calling of the 5' RACE reads with MiXCR, one entry per CDR3 protein. The sample holds some 11,000 distinct CDR3 sequences, roughly 8% seen once. Specified time point: sample taken at primary tumor resection. Unsorted whole RNA samples from tumor, nontumor lung or frozen PBMC were sequenced. The TCR was taken from a female donor with early-stage non-small cell lung cancer. The input for sequencing was lung tumor tissue, taken at surgery. The gene calls are TRBV20-1 and TRBJ2-7; D is possibly TRBD1 (5 bases). The CDR3 sequence: CSAKRGRVYEQYF. The CDR3 nucleotides read TGCAGTGCTAAAAGGGGCAGGGTCTACGAGCAGTACTTC.